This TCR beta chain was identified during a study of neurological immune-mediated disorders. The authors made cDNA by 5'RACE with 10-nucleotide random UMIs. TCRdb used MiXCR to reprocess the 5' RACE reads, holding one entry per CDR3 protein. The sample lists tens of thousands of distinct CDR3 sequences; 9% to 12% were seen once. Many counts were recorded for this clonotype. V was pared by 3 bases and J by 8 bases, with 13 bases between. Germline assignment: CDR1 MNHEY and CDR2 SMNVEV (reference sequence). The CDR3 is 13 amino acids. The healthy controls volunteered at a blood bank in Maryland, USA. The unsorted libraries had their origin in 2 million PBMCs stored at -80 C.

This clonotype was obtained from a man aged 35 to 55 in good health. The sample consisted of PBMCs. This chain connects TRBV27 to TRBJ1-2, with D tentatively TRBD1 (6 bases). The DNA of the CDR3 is TGTGCCAGCAGTTTTACAGGGTCGGGAGGCTACACCTTC. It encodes CASSFTGSGGYTF.